These 20 T cell receptor beta chains were sequenced from one sample in a study of OX40 agonist ivuxolimab in advanced cancers. Produced via immunoSEQ multiplex PCR; TCRdb's table is partial and in-frame only. The data show approximately 70,000 clones, with more than 70% seen just once and 6.9% held by the top ten. The material was CD4+ or CD8+ T cells sorted from blood, obtained in a trial of the OX40 agonist ivuxolimab. The receptors stem from an adult with an advanced solid tumor such as melanoma, head and neck, liver or kidney cancer.

This clone occurred once. This chain connects TRBV5-4 to TRBJ2-3; 7 bases agree with TRBD1. CDR3 length: 13 amino acids. Per the germline V gene, CDR1 is SGHNT and CDR2 is YYREEE (reference sequence). V was clipped by 3 bases and J by 3 bases; unmatched bases: 1. The CDR3 bases are TGTGCCAGCAGCTCGGGACAGACAGATACGCAGTATTTT. Encoded protein: CASSSGQTDTQYF.

CDR3 region: CASSSPGQGYEQYF. The CDR3 DNA reads TGTGCCAGCAGCTCTCCGGGACAGGGCTACGAGCAGTACTTC. The V call is TRBV11-2, the J call TRBJ2-5, with 9 bases matching TRBD1. Near its end, the DNA agrees better with TRBJ2-7, so the J call may be wrong. The CDR3 runs 14 residues. The V gene's germline CDR1 is SGHAT and CDR2 FQNNGV.

The chain is built from TRBV5-8 and TRBJ1-3; D is ambiguous. The germline V and J ends were trimmed by 0 bases and 0 bases, with 7 bases remaining between them. The CDR3 extends over 15 amino acids. Germline CDR1 is SGHTS and CDR2 is YDEGEE. CDR3 sequence: CASSLGFYSGNTIYF. CDR3 sequence (DNA): TGTGCCAGCAGCTTGGGATTCTACTCTGGAAACACCATATATTTT.

The chain couples TRBV4-1 to TRBJ1-1; 8 positions agree with TRBD1. This CDR3 contains 16 residues. V lost 1 base and J lost 4; bases outside the gene matches: 8. The V gene's germline CDR1 is MGHRA and CDR2 YSYEKL. The CDR3 is CASSQGNRGVPTEAFF. The CDR3 DNA sequence: TGCGCCAGCAGCCAAGGAAACAGGGGGGTACCCACTGAAGCTTTCTTT.

This clone was detected a few times. The chain has TRBV30 and TRBJ1-3; D unclear. The CDR3 loop spans 13 amino acids. Germline-derived CDR1 and CDR2 are GTSNPN and SVGIG (reference sequence). V lost 0 bases and J 5 bases, leaving 8 bases between the germline ends. Here the CDR3 DNA reads TGTGCCTGGAGTGTAGGTTTGAGAAACACCATATATTTT. It yields the protein CAWSVGLRNTIYF.

The V and J genes are TRBV29-1 and TRBJ2-7, with D possibly matching TRBD1 (5 bases). Per the germline V gene, CDR1 is SQVTM and CDR2 is ANQGSEA. This CDR3 is built from 14 residues. The ends were cut back, 1 base at V and 1 base at J, with 11 bases in the middle. The CDR3, as DNA: TGCAGCGTTGAAGTGGCAGGGCTATCCTACGAGCAGTACTTC. Translating it yields CSVEVAGLSYEQYF.

This clone occurred a few times. V usage is TRBV19 and J usage is TRBJ1-5; D is undetermined. V was pared by 3 bases and J by 5 bases, with 11 bases between. CDR3 length: 14 amino acids. CDR1 is LNHDA, CDR2 SQIVND, per germline (reference sequence). The CDR3 loop is CASSMDGWDQPQHF. The CDR3 DNA sequence: TGTGCCAGTAGTATGGACGGGTGGGATCAGCCCCAGCATTTT.

V usage is TRBV6-5 and J usage is TRBJ2-7; D might be TRBD2 (6 bases). Germline CDR1 reads MNHEY; CDR2 reads SVGAGI. V lost 2 bases to trimming and J lost 3 bases, with 11 bases between them. CDR3 length: 14 amino acids. CDR3 amino acids: CASSYGGTHYEQYF. CDR3 bases: TGTGCCAGCAGTTACGGGGGGACCCACTACGAGCAGTACTTC.

The V gene is TRBV18, the J gene TRBJ2-7; D possibly corresponds to TRBD1 (6 bases). V lost 2 bases and J 7 bases, leaving 9 bases between the germline ends. Germline lookup yields CDR1 KGHSH and CDR2 LQKENI. The CDR3 has 12 amino acids. CDR3 protein: CASSPNQGEQYF. CDR3 DNA sequence: TGTGCCAGCTCACCAAACCAGGGGGAGCAGTACTTC.

The chain has TRBV6-5 and TRBJ2-1, with 9 nucleotides matching TRBD2. The V and J ends lost 7 bases and 3 bases, in that order; junction bases with no gene match: 7. The germline gives CDR1 MNHEY, CDR2 SVGAGI. The CDR3 extends over 15 amino acids. The CDR3 loop reads CASTQAGGGYNEQFF. The DNA of the CDR3 is TGTGCCAGCACTCAAGCGGGGGGCGGCTACAATGAGCAGTTCTTC.

The V and J genes are TRBV18 and TRBJ1-5, with D unresolved. Germline CDR1 KGHSH, CDR2 LQKENI. The CDR3 has 13 residues. Trimming pared 3 bases from V and 8 bases from J, leaving 11 bases between. In DNA form, the CDR3 reads TGTGCCAGCTCACCCGGGCCCCGGGAGCCCCAGCATTTT. Protein: CASSPGPREPQHF.

The CDR3 DNA sequence: TGTGCCAGCAGCCCTGCGAGGACGTGGTCCAATGAGCAGTTCTTC. This encodes CASSPARTWSNEQFF. The J gene is TRBJ2-1, the V gene TRBV7-2, with D unclear. CDR3 size: 15 residues. Germline V CDR1 and CDR2: SGHTA, FQGNSA. V lost 5 bases to trimming and J lost 6 bases, with 17 bases between them.

In this sample, this clone turned up once. The gene calls are TRBV9 and TRBJ1-1; 8 positions agree with TRBD1. V was clipped by 0 bases and J by 3 bases; unmatched bases: 7. The CDR3 runs 16 residues. Per germline, CDR1 SGDLS and CDR2 YYNGEE. CDR3 sequence reads: CASSVGVRGRDTEAFF. CDR3 bases: TGTGCCAGCAGCGTAGGGGTCAGGGGGCGAGACACTGAAGCTTTCTTT.

The chain recombines TRBV5-4 with TRBJ1-2, with D tentatively TRBD1 (6 bases). The CDR3 totals 14 residues. Germline assignment: CDR1 SGHNT and CDR2 YYREEE (reference sequence). V was shortened by 2 bases and J by 4 bases, with 12 bases between the two germline ends. Written as DNA, the CDR3 is TGTGCCAGCAGCTTTTGGACAGACGTCTATGGCTACACCTTC. This gives the protein CASSFWTDVYGYTF.

The rearrangement uses TRBV7-9 and TRBJ2-1; maybe TRBD1 (5 bases). This CDR3 is built from 13 residues. V dropped 5 bases and J dropped 10 bases, with 15 bases sitting between them. CDR1 and CDR2 from the germline V gene are SEHNR and FQNEAQ (reference sequence). In DNA form, the CDR3 reads TGTGCCAGCAGCCCGGCAGGGTCGTGGGAGCAGTTCTTC. Translation: CASSPAGSWEQFF.

The chain has TRBV11-1 and TRBJ1-2; D might be TRBD1 (5 bases). Germline V gene sequence: CDR1 SGHAT, CDR2 FQDESV (reference sequence). Trimming removed 4 bases at V and 6 bases at J, with 15 bases between. The CDR3 has 14 residues. DNA of the CDR3: TGTGCCAGCAGCTCTCTCCGGCCGGGGGATGGCTACACCTTC. Its translation: CASSSLRPGDGYTF.

The J gene is TRBJ1-3, the V gene TRBV30; D is unresolved. Germline values: CDR1 GTSNPN, CDR2 SVGIG (reference sequence). This CDR3 contains 12 residues. Trimming took off 2 bases at V and 4 bases at J, with 6 bases between the two ends. The CDR3: CAWSFSGNTIYF. The CDR3 coding sequence is TGTGCCTGGAGTTTCTCAGGAAACACCATATATTTT. Complete variable domain (other parts from reference TRBV30 and TRBJ1-3): SQTIHQWPATLVQPVGSPLSLECTVEGTSNPNLYWYRQAAGRGLQLLFYSVGIGQISSEVPQNLSASRPQDRQFILSSKKLLLSDSGFYLCAWSFSGNTIYFGEGSWLTVV.

The count of this clone is one. This chain connects TRBV6-5 to TRBJ2-1, with D possibly TRBD2 on 5 matching bases. CDR1 and CDR2 (germline): MNHEY, SVGAGI. Trimming stripped 4 bases from V and 10 bases from J, with 14 bases between. The CDR3 consists of 13 residues. CDR3 protein: CASSSRRSGEQFF. DNA for the CDR3: TGTGCCAGCAGTTCCCGGCGGAGCGGAGAGCAGTTCTTC.

V is TRBV11-3 and J is TRBJ2-5; 7 bases agree with TRBD2. CDR1 and CDR2 from the germline V gene are SGHNT and YENEEA. J gave up 2 bases and V 4 bases, and 4 bases lay outside the gene matches. The CDR3 length is 14 residues. The CDR3 coding sequence is TGTGCCAGCAGCTCCCGGGAGGTGCAAGAGACCCAGTACTTC. The encoded protein is CASSSREVQETQYF.

The chain employs TRBV5-6 and TRBJ1-6; D is unresolved. With 4 bases removed from V and 10 bases from J, the gap between germline ends came to 12 bases. The germline V gene has CDR1 SGHDT and CDR2 YYEEEE. The CDR3 is 13 amino acids. The CDR3: CASSKGIGSPLHF. CDR3 bases: TGTGCCAGCAGCAAGGGTATTGGCTCACCCCTCCACTTT.